The 18 T cell receptor beta chains presented below share a single source sample, sequenced in a study of T cell changes during pregnancy in multiple sclerosis. The repertoire was sequenced with immunoSEQ multiplex PCR; TCRdb's copy has only in-frame clones and lacks some. This sample has some 28,000 clones; 85% to 90% occur once, and the top ten carry around 3.2%. Sequencing used CD4+ T cells from peripheral blood mononuclear cells, obtained in the first trimester of pregnancy. Source of these receptors: a female donor in good health, enrolled as a control in a pregnancy study.

V is TRBV19 and J is TRBJ2-7, with 7 bases fitting TRBD1. The CDR3 runs 14 residues. The V gene end was trimmed by 4 bases and the J gene end by 6 bases; junction bases not matched to a gene: 9. Per the germline V gene, CDR1 is LNHDA and CDR2 is SQIVND (reference sequence). For the CDR3, the DNA is TGTGCCAGTAGTACCGGGACAGCGTCTCGCGAGCAGTACTTC. Translation: CASSTGTASREQYF.

V is TRBV18 and J is TRBJ2-1; 8 positions agree with TRBD1. CDR1 is KGHSH, CDR2 LQKENI, per germline. This CDR3 spans 16 amino acids. After removal of 0 bases from V and 4 bases from J, the junction contained 5 bases not matched to a gene. CDR3 sequence reads: CASSPPTGAAYNEQFF. CDR3 coding DNA: TGTGCCAGCTCACCACCGACAGGGGCCGCATACAATGAGCAGTTCTTC.

This chain links TRBV19 with TRBJ2-4; D possibly corresponds to TRBD1 (6 bases). The V and J ends lost 3 bases and 7 bases respectively, with 13 bases between them. Germline-derived CDR1 and CDR2 are LNHDA and SQIVND (reference sequence). The CDR3 runs to 14 residues. The CDR3 DNA sequence: TGTGCCAGTAGTATGGGCAGGGGATGGAACATTCAGTACTTC. Amino acid sequence: CASSMGRGWNIQYF.

V and J are TRBV28 and TRBJ2-7; D is unclear. V gave up 4 bases and J gave up 0 bases, with 13 bases separating them. Per the germline V gene, CDR1 is MDHEN and CDR2 is SYDVKM. The CDR3 length is 15 residues. CDR3 loop: CASSSIHRSSYEQYF. DNA for the CDR3: TGTGCCAGCAGTTCCATACATAGGAGCTCCTACGAGCAGTACTTC.

The chain recombines TRBV5-1 with TRBJ2-7; perhaps TRBD2 as D (6 bases). The CDR3 is 14 amino acids. CDR1 and CDR2 from the germline V gene are SGHRS and YFSETQ. Trimming took 2 bases from V and 2 from J, leaving 11 bases between them. CDR3 DNA sequence: TGCGCCAGCAGCTTAGGTAGCGGAGCCTACGAGCAGTACTTC. Its translation is CASSLGSGAYEQYF.

The chain links TRBV28 to TRBJ1-3, with 10 nucleotides matching TRBD1. Germline-derived CDR1 and CDR2 are MDHEN and SYDVKM. This CDR3 is 15 amino acids long. With 7 bases clipped from V and 9 bases from J, the junction kept 12 bases outside the gene matches. The CDR3: CASTSRGTGVVTIYF. In DNA, the CDR3 is TGTGCCAGCACCTCACGTGGGACAGGGGTCGTCACCATATATTTT.

The V and J genes are TRBV7-8 and TRBJ2-1; 11 bases line up with TRBD2. CDR3 length: 14 amino acids. The V and J ends lost 5 bases and 8 bases, in that order; junction bases with no gene match: 5. Germline assignment: CDR1 SGHVS and CDR2 FQNEAQ. The CDR3 sequence: CASSVSGGAYEQFF. For the CDR3, the DNA is TGTGCCAGCAGCGTTAGCGGGGGGGCCTATGAGCAGTTCTTC.

CDR3 coding DNA: TGCAGCGTTGCGGACAGGGGGGTCTGGTACGAGCAGTACTTC. It encodes CSVADRGVWYEQYF. The chain uses TRBV29-1 and TRBJ2-7; 10 bases fit TRBD1. The V segment lost 4 bases and the J segment 4 bases; nucleotides outside the gene matches: 7. The CDR3 spans 14 residues. Germline CDR1 and CDR2: SQVTM and ANQGSEA.

This chain uses TRBV2 with TRBJ2-5; tentative D call: TRBD2 (6 bases). V lost 6 bases, J lost 6 bases, and 20 bases lay in between. There are 15 residues in the CDR3. Germline CDR1 and CDR2: SNHLY and FYNNEI. CDR3 DNA sequence: TGTGCCAGCAGGGGTCCCCGAAGGGCGGGGAAGACCCAGTACTTC. It yields the protein CASRGPRRAGKTQYF.

The V and J genes are TRBV18 and TRBJ2-6; possibly TRBD2 for D (5 bases). The CDR3 has 18 residues. V lost 2 bases to trimming and J lost 0 bases, with 14 bases between them. CDR1 and CDR2 from the germline V gene are KGHSH and LQKENI. CDR3 sequence (DNA): TGTGCCAGCTCACCAACGGGAACGTCGGGCTCTGGGGCCAACGTCCTGACTTTC. Translating it yields CASSPTGTSGSGANVLTF.

The chain combines TRBV5-4 with TRBJ2-7, with TRBD2 matching 9 bases. Germline V CDR1 and CDR2: SGHNT, YYREEE (reference sequence). Germline trimming cut 0 bases from V and 1 base from J; bases unmatched to any gene: 5. This CDR3 comprises 16 residues. CDR3 sequence: CASSLAGTSSSYEQYF. The CDR3 DNA reads TGTGCCAGCAGCTTGGCCGGGACTAGCAGTTCCTACGAGCAGTACTTC. Drawing the rest from reference TRBV5-4 and TRBJ2-7, the complete variable domain is ETGVTQSPTHLIKTRGQQVTLRCSSQSGHNTVSWYQQALGQGPQFIFQYYREEENGRGNFPPRFSGLQFPNYSSELNVNALELDDSALYLCASSLAGTSSSYEQYFGPGTRLTVT.

The chain is built from TRBV28 and TRBJ1-3; D uncertain. V lost 4 bases and J 4 bases, leaving 17 bases between the germline ends. CDR3 size: 16 residues. CDR1 MDHEN and CDR2 SYDVKM come from the germline V gene. CDR3 sequence reads: CASSSGLSLRGNTIYF. In DNA form, the CDR3 reads TGTGCCAGCAGTTCAGGTCTTTCCCTGAGAGGAAACACCATATATTTT.

The genes are TRBV19 and TRBJ2-1; the D is unclear. Germline CDR1 and CDR2: LNHDA and SQIVND (reference sequence). V was cut by 1 base and J by 4 bases, with 8 bases left in between. The length of the CDR3 is 14 residues. The chain's CDR3 is CASSIGYRYNEQFF. In DNA form, the CDR3 reads TGTGCCAGTAGTATAGGCTACCGATACAATGAGCAGTTCTTC.

The chain employs TRBV28 and TRBJ1-2, with D tentatively TRBD1 (5 bases). Per the germline V gene, CDR1 is MDHEN and CDR2 is SYDVKM. The CDR3 consists of 14 residues. Trimming took 7 bases from V and 2 from J, leaving 14 bases between them. For the CDR3, the DNA is TGTGCCAGCAACGCGAAGACAGAGAACTATGGCTACACCTTC. Encoded protein: CASNAKTENYGYTF.

On this clone: The CDR3 does not end in the conserved phenylalanine or tryptophan, so this is likely a read error. It is unclear where the CDR3 begins or ends on the DNA, so no DNA is shown, and the CDR3 is as TCRdb lists it. The chain recombines TRBV5-5 with TRBJ1-1; TRBD1, the table's D call, was not compared with the DNA. CDR1 and CDR2 (germline): SGHKS, YYEKEE (reference sequence). The CDR3 is made up of 13 amino acids, end residues included. The CDR3 is CASTREPDSTSYV.

The chain is built from TRBV19 and TRBJ1-5, with 7 bases aligning to TRBD1. V dropped 3 bases and J dropped 4; count of bases not matched to a gene: 3. The CDR3 is made up of 14 amino acids. Germline V gene data show CDR1 as LNHDA and CDR2 as SQIVND (reference sequence). CDR3 protein: CASSMVGQNQPQHF. The CDR3 nucleotides read TGTGCCAGTAGTATGGTGGGACAGAATCAGCCCCAGCATTTT.

The V call is TRBV11-3, the J call TRBJ2-2, with TRBD2 matching over 13 bases. The CDR3 consists of 16 residues. CDR1 SGHNT and CDR2 YENEEA come from the germline V gene. V trimming: 6 bases; J trimming: 5 bases; junction bases outside the gene matches: 6. In DNA, the CDR3 is TGTGCCAGCAGGCGGACTAGCGGGAGCAAAACCGGGGAGCTGTTTTTT. It translates to CASRRTSGSKTGELFF.

The genes are TRBV15 and TRBJ1-4, with a possible D match to TRBD1 (6 bases). Germline V gene data show CDR1 as LNHNV and CDR2 as YYDKDF (reference sequence). The CDR3 consists of 16 residues. Trimming removed 0 bases at V and 8 bases at J, with 16 bases between. CDR3 DNA sequence: TGTGCCACCAGCAGAGATCTGGGCAGGGGCGGGGAAAAACTGTTTTTT. It yields the protein CATSRDLGRGGEKLFF.